Shown below are 25 T cell receptor beta chains from a single sample sequenced in a study of T cell responses to AZD1222 COVID-19 vaccine. Sequencing was performed with immunoSEQ multiplex PCR; in TCRdb, only in-frame clones are kept and a portion is missing. In the table there are 130,000 or so clones, 85% to 95% of which are singletons. Sequencing was performed on peripheral blood, taken on day 0 of MenACWY control vaccination. Receptors were obtained from an adult in good health.

The V call is TRBV9, the J call TRBJ2-3, with 7 nucleotides matching TRBD1. The J segment lost 3 bases and the V segment lost 3 bases, leaving 10 bases of the junction unmatched. From germline, CDR1 is SGDLS and CDR2 YYNGEE. The CDR3 contains 16 residues. The CDR3 DNA is TGTGCCAGCAGCGCGTACAGGGGAAGGGGTACAGATACGCAGTATTTT. Translated: CASSAYRGRGTDTQYF.

The chain is built from TRBV28 and TRBJ1-1; TRBD1 matches 9 bases. CDR3 length equals 14 residues. Unmatched junction bases numbered 3, after V lost 2 bases and J lost 5 bases. In germline, CDR1 is MDHEN, CDR2 SYDVKM. CDR3 in amino acids: CASSLTGGKTEAFF. CDR3 sequence (DNA): TGTGCCAGCAGTTTAACAGGGGGCAAAACTGAAGCTTTCTTT.

V and J are TRBV12-3 or TRBV12-4 and TRBJ1-6; the D is unclear. Trimming removed 8 bases from V and 3 bases from J, with 5 bases in between. CDR3 length: 12 residues. In nucleotides, the CDR3 is TGTGCCAGCTTCGGCTATAATTCACCCCTCCACTTT. Amino acids: CASFGYNSPLHF.

The gene calls are TRBV7-2 and TRBJ2-5, with D unresolved. This CDR3 spans 14 amino acids. From germline, CDR1 is SGHTA and CDR2 FQGNSA. V lost 0 bases and J 1 base, leaving 6 bases between the germline ends. The CDR3 region has the DNA TGTGCCAGCAGCTTAGCTGCGGCCCAAGAGACCCAGTACTTC. It translates to CASSLAAAQETQYF.

This sequence joins TRBV27 and TRBJ1-2; 10 bases fit TRBD1. Germline-derived CDR1 and CDR2 are MNHEY and SMNVEV (reference sequence). J lost 3 bases, V lost 6 bases, and 7 bases had no gene match. CDR3 length: 15 residues. The CDR3 sequence: CASSPRGTGDYGYTF. As DNA, the CDR3 is TGTGCCAGCAGCCCTAGGGGGACAGGGGACTATGGCTACACCTTC.

The gene calls are TRBV7-3 and TRBJ2-1; tentatively, D is TRBD1 (5 bases). V shed 5 bases and J shed 6 bases, with 8 bases lying between them. The CDR3 sequence is 12 residues long. Germline values: CDR1 SGHTA, CDR2 FQGTGA. The DNA for the CDR3 is TGTGCCAGCAGCCACCAGGGCAATGAGCAGTTCTTC. Its translation is CASSHQGNEQFF. The full variable domain, rest sourced from reference TRBV7-3 and TRBJ2-1, is GAGVSQTPSNKVTEKGKYVELRCDPISGHTALYWYRQSLGQGPEFLIYFQGTGAADDSGLPNDRFFAVRPEGSVSTLKIQRTERGDSAVYLCASSHQGNEQFFGPGTRLTVL.

The table lists this clone with a count of one. The CDR3: CASSLEAGSYNEQFF. CDR3 bases: TGCGCCAGCAGCTTGGAGGCAGGGTCCTACAATGAGCAGTTCTTC. The rearrangement uses TRBV5-1 and TRBJ2-1, with D possibly matching TRBD1 (5 bases). This CDR3 has 15 residues. Germline assignment: CDR1 SGHRS and CDR2 YFSETQ. V lost 0 bases and J lost 1, with 8 bases in between.

The rearrangement joins TRBV4-2 to TRBJ1-5; no reliable D call. Germline CDR1 is LGHNA and CDR2 is YNFKEQ. Trimming cost V 4 bases and J 1 base, with 14 bases left between them. The CDR3 loop spans 16 amino acids. CDR3 DNA sequence: TGTGCCAGCAGCCGCTACGAGTCAGGCAGCAATCAGCCCCAGCATTTT. Translated, it gives CASSRYESGSNQPQHF.

The chain employs TRBV19 and TRBJ1-6, with TRBD1 identical over 7 bases. The CDR3 contains 15 residues. Trimming took 5 bases from V and 8 from J; bases not matched to a gene: 9. Germline CDR1 is LNHDA and CDR2 is SQIVND (reference sequence). The CDR3 DNA sequence: TGTGCCAGTAGTGCAAAGACAGGGAGGGATTCACCCCTCCACTTT. Its protein is CASSAKTGRDSPLHF.

The chain employs TRBV5-4 and TRBJ1-1; 10 nucleotides agree with TRBD1. The CDR3 sequence is 15 residues long. Germline V gives CDR1 SGHNT, CDR2 YYREEE (reference sequence). The V gene end was trimmed by 4 bases and the J gene end by 1 base; junction bases not matched to a gene: 4. CDR3 region: CASSPGTGANTEAFF. As DNA, the CDR3 is TGTGCCAGCAGCCCGGGGACAGGGGCGAACACTGAAGCTTTCTTT.

The chain carries TRBV2 and TRBJ1-1; no clear D. Per germline, CDR1 SNHLY and CDR2 FYNNEI. V was clipped by 3 bases and J by 4 bases, with 3 bases between them. CDR3 length: 11 residues. The CDR3 coding sequence is TGTGCCAGCAGTGAGGGCACTGAAGCTTTCTTT. This encodes CASSEGTEAFF.

Only one count was recorded for this clone. This rearrangement joins TRBV6-5 to TRBJ2-1, with 10 bases that match TRBD2. V lost 4 bases and J lost 8; bases outside the gene matches: 8. The CDR3 is made up of 15 amino acids. Germline loops: CDR1 MNHEY, CDR2 SVGAGI. The CDR3 DNA reads TGTGCCAGCAGTTTCTCTAGCGGGAGAATCGATGAGCAGTTCTTC. It codes for CASSFSSGRIDEQFF.

V and J are TRBV30 and TRBJ1-2; D is undetermined. The CDR3 is made up of 13 amino acids. Germline assignment: CDR1 GTSNPN and CDR2 SVGIG (reference sequence). Trimming left V 0 bases short and J 1 base short, with 6 bases between. The chain's CDR3 is CAWSVRFNYGYTF. The DNA for the CDR3 is TGTGCCTGGAGTGTGCGGTTTAACTATGGCTACACCTTC.

The rearrangement joins TRBV3-1 (or the pseudogene TRBV3-2) to TRBJ2-2, with D unresolved. The CDR3 is 23 amino acids. Deletions cut 3 bases from V and 3 bases from J, with 35 bases between. Germline CDR1 is LGHDT and CDR2 is YNNKEL (reference sequence). In nucleotides, the CDR3 is TGTGCCAGCAGCCATTCCTTTATGTTCTCTCCCAAGCTAAACAAGGAGCACACCGGGGAGCTGTTTTTT. Protein sequence: CASSHSFMFSPKLNKEHTGELFF.

This chain links TRBV28 with TRBJ1-2; D might be TRBD1 (6 bases). Germline CDR1 MDHEN, CDR2 SYDVKM. The length of the CDR3 is 13 residues. Trimming stripped 2 bases from V and 8 bases from J, with 12 bases between. This CDR3 is CASSLQGPVGYTF. CDR3 in DNA: TGTGCCAGCAGTTTACAGGGGCCTGTGGGCTACACCTTC.

The chain employs TRBV27 and TRBJ1-5, with D possibly being TRBD1 (5 bases). With 4 bases removed from V and 1 base from J, the gap between germline ends came to 17 bases. Germline loops: CDR1 MNHEY, CDR2 SMNVEV (reference sequence). This CDR3 is 17 amino acids long. The CDR3 loop reads CASSSGRGASSNQPQHF. The CDR3 nucleotides read TGTGCCAGCAGTTCAGGACGAGGGGCGTCCAGCAATCAGCCCCAGCATTTT.

V usage is TRBV19 and J usage is TRBJ2-7, with D maybe TRBD2 (5 bases). V lost 8 bases to trimming and J lost 2 bases, with 10 bases between them. In germline, CDR1 is LNHDA, CDR2 SQIVND (reference sequence). The CDR3 loop spans 12 amino acids. Here the CDR3 reads CASEGKTYEQYF. As DNA, the CDR3 is TGTGCCAGTGAGGGCAAGACCTACGAGCAGTACTTC.

This clone was observed once. The CDR3 nucleotides read TGTGCCAGCAGTTCCAACCCCCAGGGGGCCCAAGAGACCCAGTACTTC. This gives the protein CASSSNPQGAQETQYF. The gene calls are TRBV27 and TRBJ2-5; the match to TRBD1 covers 8 bases. Germline trimming cut 4 bases from V and 1 base from J; bases unmatched to any gene: 8. Germline V gene data show CDR1 as MNHEY and CDR2 as SMNVEV (reference sequence). There are 16 residues in the CDR3.

The chain joins TRBV3-1 (or the pseudogene TRBV3-2) to TRBJ1-4; no clear D. CDR1 LGHDT and CDR2 YNNKEL come from the germline V gene (reference sequence). Trimming took off 7 bases at V and 5 bases at J, with 17 bases between the two ends. The CDR3 length is 15 residues. CDR3 DNA sequence: TGTGCCAGCACCTCGAGGACGGGAAGGAATGAAAAACTGTTTTTT. It encodes CASTSRTGRNEKLFF.

This chain uses TRBV5-1 with TRBJ2-1; the match to TRBD2 covers 12 bases. The CDR3 loop spans 14 amino acids. Trimming at V came to 7 bases and at J to 9 bases, leaving 8 bases not matched to a gene. Germline V gene lookup returns CDR1 SGHRS and CDR2 YFSETQ. The CDR3 nucleotides are TGCGCCAGCGTTTTGACTAGCGGGGGTGGTGAGCAGTTCTTC. Encoded protein: CASVLTSGGGEQFF.

The V and J genes are TRBV19 and TRBJ2-3, with TRBD1 identical over 8 bases. After removal of 6 bases from V and 8 bases from J, the junction contained 4 bases not matched to a gene. Germline V gene lookup returns CDR1 LNHDA and CDR2 SQIVND (reference sequence). The CDR3 is 12 amino acids. This CDR3 is CASRQTGGTQYF. The CDR3 DNA reads as TGTGCCAGTAGACAAACAGGGGGTACGCAGTATTTT.

The gene calls are TRBV2 and TRBJ1-4, with 7 positions matching TRBD1. The ends lost 1 base at V and 8 bases at J; junction bases unmatched: 10. Per germline, CDR1 SNHLY and CDR2 FYNNEI. The CDR3 consists of 16 residues. The CDR3 here is CASSEDETGVREKLFF. CDR3 nucleotide sequence: TGTGCCAGCAGTGAAGATGAAACAGGGGTACGGGAAAAACTGTTTTTT.

The chain uses TRBV4-1 and TRBJ1-1; D not resolved. Germline CDR1 reads MGHRA; CDR2 reads YSYEKL. This CDR3 region has 13 residues. Trimming took 2 bases from V and 1 from J, leaving 5 bases between them. CDR3 nucleotide sequence: TGCGCCAGCAGCCAATACAGGAACACTGAAGCTTTCTTT. Amino acid sequence: CASSQYRNTEAFF.

The chain recombines TRBV7-9 with TRBJ1-1; D might be TRBD1 (6 bases). V was cut by 1 base and J by 2 bases, with 8 bases left in between. The germline CDR1 and CDR2 sequences are SEHNR and FQNEAQ (reference sequence). CDR3 length: 14 amino acids. The CDR3 protein is CASSLGQANTEAFF. The CDR3 coding sequence is TGTGCCAGCAGCTTAGGACAGGCTAACACTGAAGCTTTCTTT.

The CDR3 is CASSQVHWDQPQHF. CDR3 DNA sequence: TGCGCCAGCAGCCAAGTCCACTGGGATCAGCCCCAGCATTTT. The gene calls are TRBV4-1 and TRBJ1-5, with D hard to call. V lost 1 base and J lost 5, with 9 bases in between. Germline V gene data show CDR1 as MGHRA and CDR2 as YSYEKL. The CDR3 is 14 amino acids.